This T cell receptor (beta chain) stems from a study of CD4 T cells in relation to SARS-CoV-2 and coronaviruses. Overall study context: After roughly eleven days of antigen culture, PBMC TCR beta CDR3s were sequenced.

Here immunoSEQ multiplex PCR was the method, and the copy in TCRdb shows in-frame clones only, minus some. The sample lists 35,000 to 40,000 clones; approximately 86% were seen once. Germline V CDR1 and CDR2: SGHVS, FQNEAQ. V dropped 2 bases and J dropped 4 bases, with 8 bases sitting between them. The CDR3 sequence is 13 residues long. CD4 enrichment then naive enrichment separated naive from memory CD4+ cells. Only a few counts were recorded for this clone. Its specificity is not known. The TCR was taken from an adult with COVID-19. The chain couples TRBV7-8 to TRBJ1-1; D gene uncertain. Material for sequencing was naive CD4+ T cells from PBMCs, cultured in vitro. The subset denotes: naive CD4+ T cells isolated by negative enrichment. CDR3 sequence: CASSLSLATEAFF. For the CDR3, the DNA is TGTGCCAGCAGCTTATCTCTGGCCACTGAAGCTTTCTTT.